This T cell receptor beta chain was obtained from a study of T cell repertoires in cytomegalovirus infection. Study context: An indication of both CMV infection and matching HLA type came from public TCR beta signatures. General study findings and limits: It was HLA-C-restricted CMV-specific TCR beta clonotypes that dominated the response ex vivo. CMV carriers having the relevant HLA were flagged by cumulative public TCR beta family frequency.

This clonotype was detected only a few times. Its antigen is as yet unknown. TCRdb re-analysed the reads in MiXCR, keeping a single row per CDR3 protein. The sample includes about 320,000 distinct CDR3 sequences, around a tenth of them seen just once. The sequence was collected from a human donor in good health (CMV status not recorded). Some clones in this sample may be carry-over from other donors' samples. Source material: PBMCs.

The CDR3 loop reads CASSPRGQPGTDTQYF. The CDR3 DNA is TGTGCCAGCAGCCCCCGGGGGCAGCCAGGCACAGATACGCAGTATTTT. The chain has TRBV9 and TRBJ2-3, with D perhaps being TRBD1 or TRBD2 (6 bases each). This CDR3 has 16 residues. V shed 4 bases and J shed 1 base, with 16 bases lying between them. Germline V CDR1 and CDR2: SGDLS, YYNGEE.